What follows are 5 T cell receptor beta chains derived from one specimen sequenced in a study of cytomegalovirus exposure and HLA in healthy donors. Primers: 60 Vbeta forward and 13 Jbeta reverse. Measured with immunoSEQ multiplex PCR; TCRdb has only the in-frame clones, and not every one. This table holds 150,000 to 200,000 clones, over 80% found once. The sequenced sample was PBMCs. These receptors all stem from a human donor in good health.

The chain couples TRBV9 to TRBJ1-6, with D perhaps matching TRBD1 (5 bases). Trimming pared 4 bases from V and 4 bases from J, leaving 9 bases between. Germline V gene lookup returns CDR1 SGDLS and CDR2 YYNGEE. The length of the CDR3 is 14 residues. The CDR3 here is CASSKTDYNSPLHF. For the CDR3, the DNA is TGTGCCAGCAGCAAGACAGATTATAATTCACCCCTCCACTTT.

The V gene is TRBV2, the J gene TRBJ1-1; D is perhaps TRBD1 (5 bases). Germline V lookup: CDR1 SNHLY, CDR2 FYNNEI. The CDR3 covers 13 residues. Deletions cut 2 bases from V and 7 bases from J, with 11 bases between. The CDR3: CASSESGGSEAFF. DNA for the CDR3: TGTGCCAGCAGTGAATCTGGGGGGAGTGAAGCTTTCTTT.

This chain connects TRBV9 to TRBJ2-2; 8 bases fit TRBD1. This CDR3 contains 15 residues. CDR1 and CDR2 from the germline V gene are SGDLS and YYNGEE. The junction had 4 bases not matched to a gene; V was cut back by 3 bases and J by 3 bases. The DNA for the CDR3 is TGTGCCAGCAGCGACGGACAGGGTGACACCGGGGAGCTGTTTTTT. Translated, it gives CASSDGQGDTGELFF.

This chain connects TRBV19 to TRBJ2-7; 7 bases fit TRBD1. CDR3 size: 14 residues. V gave up 2 bases and J gave up 3 bases; unmatched junction bases: 4. Germline CDR1 LNHDA, CDR2 SQIVND (reference sequence). CDR3 sequence reads: CASSILAGGYEQYF. The DNA of the CDR3 is TGTGCCAGTAGTATATTAGCAGGGGGCTACGAGCAGTACTTC.

J is TRBJ1-5 and V is TRBV7-2; the D is unclear. V shed 4 bases and J shed 7 bases, with 11 bases lying between them. Germline V gene data show CDR1 as SGHTA and CDR2 as FQGNSA. This CDR3 spans 13 amino acids. Here the CDR3 reads CASSSSYWQPQHF. CDR3 bases: TGTGCCAGCAGCTCGTCCTATTGGCAGCCCCAGCATTTT.